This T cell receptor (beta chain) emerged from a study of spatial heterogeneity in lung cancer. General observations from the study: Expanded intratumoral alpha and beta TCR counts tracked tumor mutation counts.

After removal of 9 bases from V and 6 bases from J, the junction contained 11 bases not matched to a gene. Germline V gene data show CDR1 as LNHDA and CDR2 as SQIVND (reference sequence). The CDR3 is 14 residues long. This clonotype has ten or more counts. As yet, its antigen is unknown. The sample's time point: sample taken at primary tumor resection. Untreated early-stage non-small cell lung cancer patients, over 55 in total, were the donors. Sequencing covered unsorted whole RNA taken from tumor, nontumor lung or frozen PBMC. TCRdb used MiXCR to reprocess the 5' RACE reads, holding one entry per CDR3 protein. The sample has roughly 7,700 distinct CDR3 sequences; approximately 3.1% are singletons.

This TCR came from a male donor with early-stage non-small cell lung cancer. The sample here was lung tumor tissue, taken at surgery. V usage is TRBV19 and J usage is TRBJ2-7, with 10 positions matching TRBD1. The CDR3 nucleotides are TGTGCCAGCAGGGAGGGACAGGGGAGCTCCGAGCAGTACTTC. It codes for CASREGQGSSEQYF.